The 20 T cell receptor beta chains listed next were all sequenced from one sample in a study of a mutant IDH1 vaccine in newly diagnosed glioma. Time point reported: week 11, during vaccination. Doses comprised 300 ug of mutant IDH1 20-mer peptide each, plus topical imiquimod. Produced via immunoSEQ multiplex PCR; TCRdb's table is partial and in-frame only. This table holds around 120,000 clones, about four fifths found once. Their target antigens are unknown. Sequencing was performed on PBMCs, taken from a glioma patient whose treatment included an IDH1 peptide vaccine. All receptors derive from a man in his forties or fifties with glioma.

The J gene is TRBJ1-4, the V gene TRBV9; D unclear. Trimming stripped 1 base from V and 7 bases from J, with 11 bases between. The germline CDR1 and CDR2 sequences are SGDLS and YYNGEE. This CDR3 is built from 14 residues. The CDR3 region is CASSVNGVGEKLFF. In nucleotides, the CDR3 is TGTGCCAGCAGCGTAAACGGGGTTGGTGAAAAACTGTTTTTT.

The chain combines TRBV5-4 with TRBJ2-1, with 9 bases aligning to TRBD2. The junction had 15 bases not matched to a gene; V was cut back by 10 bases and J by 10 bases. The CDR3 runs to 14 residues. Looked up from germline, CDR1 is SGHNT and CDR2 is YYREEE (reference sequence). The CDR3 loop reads CAVRGLAGRKEQFF. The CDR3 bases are TGTGCCGTCCGTGGGCTAGCGGGGCGCAAAGAGCAGTTCTTC.

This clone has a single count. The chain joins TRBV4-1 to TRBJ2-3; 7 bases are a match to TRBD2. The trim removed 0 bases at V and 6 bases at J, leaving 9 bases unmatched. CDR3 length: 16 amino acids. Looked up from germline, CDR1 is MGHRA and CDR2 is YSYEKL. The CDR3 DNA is TGCGCCAGCAGCCAAGAGGGGCTAGCGGCAACCGATACGCAGTATTTT. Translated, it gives CASSQEGLAATDTQYF.

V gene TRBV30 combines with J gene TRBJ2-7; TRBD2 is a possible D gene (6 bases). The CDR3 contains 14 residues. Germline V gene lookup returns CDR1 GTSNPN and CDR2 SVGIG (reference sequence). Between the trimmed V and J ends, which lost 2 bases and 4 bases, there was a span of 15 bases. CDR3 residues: CAWSMVDGRYEQYF. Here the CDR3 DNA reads TGTGCCTGGAGTATGGTGGACGGGAGATACGAGCAGTACTTC.

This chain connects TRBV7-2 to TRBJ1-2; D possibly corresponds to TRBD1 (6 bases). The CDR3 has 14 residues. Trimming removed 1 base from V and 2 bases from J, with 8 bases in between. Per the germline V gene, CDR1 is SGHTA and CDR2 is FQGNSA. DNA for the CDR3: TGTGCCAGCAGCTTAGGGGGGGCAAACTATGGCTACACCTTC. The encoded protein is CASSLGGANYGYTF.

Here the CDR3 DNA reads TGTGCCATCAGTGGCAGCTACAGTCGGAACACTGAAGCTTTCTTT. Translation: CAISGSYSRNTEAFF. The chain combines TRBV10-3 with TRBJ1-1, with no clear D. Germline CDR1 and CDR2: ENHRY and SYGVKD. The ends were cut back, 4 bases at V and 1 base at J, with 13 bases in the middle. CDR3 length: 15 residues.

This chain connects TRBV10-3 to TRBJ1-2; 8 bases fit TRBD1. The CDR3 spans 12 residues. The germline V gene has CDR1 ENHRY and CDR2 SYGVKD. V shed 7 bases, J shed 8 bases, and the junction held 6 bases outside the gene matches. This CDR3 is CAIMSRGQGYTF. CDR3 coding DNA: TGTGCCATCATGTCCAGGGGGCAGGGCTACACCTTC.

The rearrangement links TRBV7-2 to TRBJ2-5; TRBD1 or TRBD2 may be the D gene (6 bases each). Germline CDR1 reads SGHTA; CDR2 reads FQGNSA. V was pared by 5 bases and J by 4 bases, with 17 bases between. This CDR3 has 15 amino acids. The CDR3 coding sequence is TGTGCCAGCAGCGTTCGAGGGGGGCCAGGAGAGACCCAGTACTTC. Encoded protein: CASSVRGGPGETQYF.

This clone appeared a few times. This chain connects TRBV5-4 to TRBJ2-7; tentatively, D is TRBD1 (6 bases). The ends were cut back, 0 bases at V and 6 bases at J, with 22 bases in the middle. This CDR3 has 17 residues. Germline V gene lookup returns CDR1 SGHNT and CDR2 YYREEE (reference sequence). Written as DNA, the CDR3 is TGTGCCAGCAGCTTGGGGCACCGGGACACCCCACGCGTCGAGCAGTACTTC. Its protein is CASSLGHRDTPRVEQYF.

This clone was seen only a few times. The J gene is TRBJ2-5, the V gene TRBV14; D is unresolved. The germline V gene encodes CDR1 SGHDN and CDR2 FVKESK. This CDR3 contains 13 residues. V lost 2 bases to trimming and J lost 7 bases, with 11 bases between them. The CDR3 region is CASSQSFTGTQYF. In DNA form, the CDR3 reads TGTGCCAGCAGCCAATCCTTTACGGGGACCCAGTACTTC.

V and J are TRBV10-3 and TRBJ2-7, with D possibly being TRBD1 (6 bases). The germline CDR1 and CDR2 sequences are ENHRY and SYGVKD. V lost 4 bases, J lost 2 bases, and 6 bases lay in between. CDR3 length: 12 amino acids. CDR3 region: CAISGTAYEQYF. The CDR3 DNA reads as TGTGCCATCAGTGGGACAGCCTACGAGCAGTACTTC.

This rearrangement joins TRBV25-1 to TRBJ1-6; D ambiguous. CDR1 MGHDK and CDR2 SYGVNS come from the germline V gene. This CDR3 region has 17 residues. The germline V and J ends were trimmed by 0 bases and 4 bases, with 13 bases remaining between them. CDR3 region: CASSEYGHEGYNSPLHF. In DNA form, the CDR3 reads TGTGCCAGCAGTGAATACGGTCATGAAGGTTATAATTCACCCCTCCACTTT.

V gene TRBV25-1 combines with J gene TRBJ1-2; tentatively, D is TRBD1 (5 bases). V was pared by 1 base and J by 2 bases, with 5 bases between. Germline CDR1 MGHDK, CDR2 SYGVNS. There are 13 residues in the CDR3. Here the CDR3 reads CASSESGNYGYTF. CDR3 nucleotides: TGTGCCAGCAGTGAATCAGGGAACTATGGCTACACCTTC.

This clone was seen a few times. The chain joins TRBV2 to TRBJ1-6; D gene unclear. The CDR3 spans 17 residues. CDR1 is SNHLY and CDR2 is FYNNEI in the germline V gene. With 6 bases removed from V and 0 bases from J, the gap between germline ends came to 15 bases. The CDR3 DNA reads TGTGCCAGCAGCCCCTCTGGTGCTAGCTCCTATAATTCACCCCTCCACTTT. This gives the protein CASSPSGASSYNSPLHF. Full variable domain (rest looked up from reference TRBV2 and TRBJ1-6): EPEVTQTPSHQVTQMGQEVILRCVPISNHLYFYWYRQILGQKVEFLVSFYNNEISEKSEIFDDQFSVERPDGSNFTLKIRSTKLEDSAMYFCASSPSGASSYNSPLHFGNGTRLTVT.

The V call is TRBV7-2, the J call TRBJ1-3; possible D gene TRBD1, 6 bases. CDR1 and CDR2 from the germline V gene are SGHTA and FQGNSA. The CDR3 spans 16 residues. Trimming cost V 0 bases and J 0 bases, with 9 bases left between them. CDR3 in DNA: TGTGCCAGCAGCTTAGCTCGGACAGTCTCTGGAAACACCATATATTTT. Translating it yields CASSLARTVSGNTIYF.

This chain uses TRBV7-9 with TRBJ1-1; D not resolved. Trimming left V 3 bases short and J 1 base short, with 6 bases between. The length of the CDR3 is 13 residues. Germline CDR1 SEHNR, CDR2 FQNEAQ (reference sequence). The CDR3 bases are TGTGCCAGCAGCTTCAGTCAGAACACTGAAGCTTTCTTT. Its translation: CASSFSQNTEAFF.

In DNA, the CDR3 is TGTGCCAGCAGTTCGAAGGACAGCAATCAGCCCCAGCATTTT. Encoded protein: CASSSKDSNQPQHF. This chain uses TRBV7-2 with TRBJ1-5, with D unresolved. V was clipped by 6 bases and J by 1 base, with 10 bases between them. CDR1 SGHTA and CDR2 FQGNSA come from the germline V gene. This CDR3 has 14 residues.

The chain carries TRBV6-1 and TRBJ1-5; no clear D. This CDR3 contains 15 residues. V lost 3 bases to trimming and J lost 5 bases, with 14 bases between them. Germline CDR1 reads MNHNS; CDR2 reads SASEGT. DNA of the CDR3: TGTGCCAGCAGTGACCTTAGATACGGGTATCAGCCCCAGCATTTT. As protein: CASSDLRYGYQPQHF.

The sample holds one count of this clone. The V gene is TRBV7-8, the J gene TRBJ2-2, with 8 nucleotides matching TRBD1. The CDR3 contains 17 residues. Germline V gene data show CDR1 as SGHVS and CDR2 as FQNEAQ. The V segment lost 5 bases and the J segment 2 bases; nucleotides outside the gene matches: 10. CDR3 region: CASSPRQGSLNTGELFF. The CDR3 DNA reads TGTGCCAGCAGCCCCCGACAGGGGAGCCTAAACACCGGGGAGCTGTTTTTT.

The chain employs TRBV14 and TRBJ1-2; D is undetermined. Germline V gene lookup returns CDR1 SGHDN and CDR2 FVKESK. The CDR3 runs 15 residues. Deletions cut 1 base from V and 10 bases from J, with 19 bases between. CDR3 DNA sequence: TGTGCCAGCAGCCAAGGGGCCAGGACCTCTGATGCCTACACCTTC. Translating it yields CASSQGARTSDAYTF. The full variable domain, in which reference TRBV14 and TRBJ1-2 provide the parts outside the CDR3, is EAGVTQFPSHSVIEKGQTVTLRCDPISGHDNLYWYRRVMGKEIKFLLHFVKESKQDESGMPNNRFLAERTGGTYSTLKVQPAELEDSGVYFCASSQGARTSDAYTFGSGTRLTVV.